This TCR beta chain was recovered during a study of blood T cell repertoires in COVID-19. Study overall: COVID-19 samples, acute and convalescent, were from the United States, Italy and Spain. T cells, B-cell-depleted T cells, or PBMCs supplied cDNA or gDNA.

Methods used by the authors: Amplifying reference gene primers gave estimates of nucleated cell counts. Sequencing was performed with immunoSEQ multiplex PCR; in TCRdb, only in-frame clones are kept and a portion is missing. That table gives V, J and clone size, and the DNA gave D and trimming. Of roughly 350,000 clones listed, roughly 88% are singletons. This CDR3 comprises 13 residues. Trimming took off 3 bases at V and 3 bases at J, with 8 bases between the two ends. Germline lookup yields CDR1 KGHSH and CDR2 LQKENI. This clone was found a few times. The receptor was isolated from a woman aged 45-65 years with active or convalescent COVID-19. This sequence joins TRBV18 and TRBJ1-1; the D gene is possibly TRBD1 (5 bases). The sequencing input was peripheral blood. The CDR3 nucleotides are TGTGCCAGCTCACCCTCAGGGTACACTGAAGCTTTCTTT. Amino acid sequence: CASSPSGYTEAFF.